This T cell receptor beta chain was documented in a study of T cells after yellow fever vaccination. TCRdb passed the 5' RACE reads through MiXCR, listing each CDR3 protein once. Counted here are hundreds of thousands of distinct CDR3 sequences, around 3.6% occurring once; the ten biggest clones make up less than 25%. This clonotype was detected a few times. The sequencing used PBMCs, collected on the day of the yellow fever booster vaccination. This TCR was recovered from a man younger than 35 who received the YFV17D yellow fever vaccine.

CDR3 DNA: TGCAGTGCAAGGGACGATAATAGCAATCAGCCCCAGCATTTT. Translating gives CSARDDNSNQPQHF. V gene TRBV20-1 combines with J gene TRBJ1-5; TRBD1 is a possible D gene (5 bases). The CDR3 consists of 14 residues. Trimming pared 6 bases from V and 0 bases from J, leaving 12 bases between. Germline values: CDR1 DFQATT, CDR2 SNEGSKA (reference sequence).